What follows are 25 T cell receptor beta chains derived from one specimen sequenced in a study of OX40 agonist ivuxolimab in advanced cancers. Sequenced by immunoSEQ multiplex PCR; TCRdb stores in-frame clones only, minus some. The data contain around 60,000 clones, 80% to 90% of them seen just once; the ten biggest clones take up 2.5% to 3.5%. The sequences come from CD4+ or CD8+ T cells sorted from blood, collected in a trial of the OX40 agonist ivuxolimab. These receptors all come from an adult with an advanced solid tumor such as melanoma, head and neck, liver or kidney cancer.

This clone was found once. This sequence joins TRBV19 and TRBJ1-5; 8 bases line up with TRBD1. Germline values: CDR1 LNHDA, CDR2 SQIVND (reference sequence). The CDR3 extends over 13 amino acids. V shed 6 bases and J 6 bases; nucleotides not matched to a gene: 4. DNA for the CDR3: TGTGCCAGTAGGGGGACAGGCCCTCAGCCCCAGCATTTT. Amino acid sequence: CASRGTGPQPQHF.

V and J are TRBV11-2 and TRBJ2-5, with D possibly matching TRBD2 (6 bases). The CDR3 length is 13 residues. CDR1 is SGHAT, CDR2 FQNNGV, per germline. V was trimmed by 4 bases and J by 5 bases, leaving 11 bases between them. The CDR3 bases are TGTGCCAGCAGCTCTAACGCGGGGGAGACCCAGTACTTC. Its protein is CASSSNAGETQYF.

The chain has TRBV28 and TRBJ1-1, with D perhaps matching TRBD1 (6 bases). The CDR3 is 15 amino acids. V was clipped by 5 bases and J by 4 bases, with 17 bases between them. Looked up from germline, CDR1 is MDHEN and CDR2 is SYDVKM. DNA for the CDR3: TGTGCCAGCAGTCCCCGGGGGGCCCCGGGCACTGAAGCTTTCTTT. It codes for CASSPRGAPGTEAFF.

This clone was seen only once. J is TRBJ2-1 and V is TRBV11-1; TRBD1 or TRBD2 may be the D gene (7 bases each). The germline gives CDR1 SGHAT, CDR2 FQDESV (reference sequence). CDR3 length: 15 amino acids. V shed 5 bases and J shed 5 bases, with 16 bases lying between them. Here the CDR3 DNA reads TGTGCCAGCAGCCCGGGGGAGGGGGCGGACAATGAGCAGTTCTTC. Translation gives CASSPGEGADNEQFF. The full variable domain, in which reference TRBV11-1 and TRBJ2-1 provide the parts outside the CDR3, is EAEVAQSPRYKITEKSQAVAFWCDPISGHATLYWYRQILGQGPELLVQFQDESVVDDSQLPKDRFSAERLKGVDSTLKIQPAELGDSAMYLCASSPGEGADNEQFFGPGTRLTVL.

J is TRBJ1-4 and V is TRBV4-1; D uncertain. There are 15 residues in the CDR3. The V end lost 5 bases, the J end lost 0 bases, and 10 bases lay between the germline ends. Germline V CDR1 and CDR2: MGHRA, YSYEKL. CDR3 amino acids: CASSYAAATNEKLFF. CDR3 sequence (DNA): TGCGCCAGCAGCTACGCGGCTGCAACTAATGAAAAACTGTTTTTT.

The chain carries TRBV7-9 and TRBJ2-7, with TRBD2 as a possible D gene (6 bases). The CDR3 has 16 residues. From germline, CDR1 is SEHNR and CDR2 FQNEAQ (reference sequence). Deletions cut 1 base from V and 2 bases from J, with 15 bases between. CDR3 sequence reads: CASSLDLGGMTYEQYF. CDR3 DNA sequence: TGTGCCAGCAGCTTAGACCTCGGCGGGATGACCTACGAGCAGTACTTC.

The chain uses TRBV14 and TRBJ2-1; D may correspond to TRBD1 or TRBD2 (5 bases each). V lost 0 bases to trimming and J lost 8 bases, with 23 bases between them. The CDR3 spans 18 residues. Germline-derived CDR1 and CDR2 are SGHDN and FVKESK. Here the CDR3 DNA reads TGTGCCAGCAGCCAAGAAGTACGTCGGGACCCCACTGGTGATGAGCAGTTCTTC. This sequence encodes CASSQEVRRDPTGDEQFF.

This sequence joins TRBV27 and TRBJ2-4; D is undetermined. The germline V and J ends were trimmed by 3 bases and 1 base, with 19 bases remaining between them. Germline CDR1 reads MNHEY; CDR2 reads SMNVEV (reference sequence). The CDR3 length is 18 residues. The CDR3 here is CASSFEEGYRNAKNIQYF. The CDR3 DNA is TGTGCCAGCAGTTTTGAAGAAGGTTACCGCAACGCCAAAAACATTCAGTACTTC.

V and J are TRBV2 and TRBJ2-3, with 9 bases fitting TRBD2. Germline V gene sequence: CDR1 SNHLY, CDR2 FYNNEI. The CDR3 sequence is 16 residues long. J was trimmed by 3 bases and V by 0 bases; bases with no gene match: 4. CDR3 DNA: TGTGCCAGCAGTGAAGCGCCAGCGGGAGGAACAGATACGCAGTATTTT. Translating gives CASSEAPAGGTDTQYF.

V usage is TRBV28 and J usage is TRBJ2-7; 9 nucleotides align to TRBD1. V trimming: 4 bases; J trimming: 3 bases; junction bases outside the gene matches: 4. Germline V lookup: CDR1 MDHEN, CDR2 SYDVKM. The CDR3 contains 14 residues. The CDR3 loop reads CASSSDRGGYEQYF. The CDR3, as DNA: TGTGCCAGCAGTTCGGACAGGGGTGGCTACGAGCAGTACTTC.

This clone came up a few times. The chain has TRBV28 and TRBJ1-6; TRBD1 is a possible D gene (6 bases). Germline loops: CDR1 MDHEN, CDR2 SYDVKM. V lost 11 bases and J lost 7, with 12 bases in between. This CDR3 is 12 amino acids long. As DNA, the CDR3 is TGTGCCGGTCGAAGGGGGAATTCACCCCTCCACTTT. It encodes CAGRRGNSPLHF.

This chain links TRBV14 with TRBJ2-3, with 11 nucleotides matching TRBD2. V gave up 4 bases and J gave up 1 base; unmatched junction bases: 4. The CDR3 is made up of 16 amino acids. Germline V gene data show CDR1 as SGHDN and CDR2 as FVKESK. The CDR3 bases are TGTGCCAGCAGCCGCCTAGCGGGGGGACGCACAGATACGCAGTATTTT. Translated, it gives CASSRLAGGRTDTQYF.

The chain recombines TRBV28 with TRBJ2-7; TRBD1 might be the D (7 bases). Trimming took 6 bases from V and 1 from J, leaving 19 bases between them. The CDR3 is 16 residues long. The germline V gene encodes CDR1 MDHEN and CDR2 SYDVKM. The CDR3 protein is CASSFTYGGQSYEQYF. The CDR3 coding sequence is TGTGCCAGCAGCTTTACGTACGGGGGACAGTCCTACGAGCAGTACTTC.

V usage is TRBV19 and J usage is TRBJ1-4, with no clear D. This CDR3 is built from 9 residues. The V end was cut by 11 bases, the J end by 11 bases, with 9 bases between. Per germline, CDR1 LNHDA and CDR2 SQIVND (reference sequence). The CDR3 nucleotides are TGTGCCGATATCAAGAAACTGTTTTTT. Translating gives CADIKKLFF. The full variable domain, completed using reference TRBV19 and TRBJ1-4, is DGGITQSPKYLFRKEGQNVTLSCEQNLNHDAMYWYRQDPGQGLRLIYYSQIVNDFQKGDIAEGYSVSREKKESFPLTVTSAQKNPTAFYLCADIKKLFFGSGTQLSVL.

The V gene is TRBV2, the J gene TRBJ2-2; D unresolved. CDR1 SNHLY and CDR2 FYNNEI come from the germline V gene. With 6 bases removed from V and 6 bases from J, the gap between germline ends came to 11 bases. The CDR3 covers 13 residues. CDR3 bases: TGTGCCAGCAGGACCCCAAGTGCCGGGGAGCTGTTTTTT. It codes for CASRTPSAGELFF.

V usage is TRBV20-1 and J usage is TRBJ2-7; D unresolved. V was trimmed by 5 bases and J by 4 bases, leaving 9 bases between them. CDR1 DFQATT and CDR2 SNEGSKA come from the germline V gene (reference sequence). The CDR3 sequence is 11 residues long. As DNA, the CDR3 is TGCAGTGCTTCCCGAGAATACGAGCAGTACTTC. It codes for CSASREYEQYF.

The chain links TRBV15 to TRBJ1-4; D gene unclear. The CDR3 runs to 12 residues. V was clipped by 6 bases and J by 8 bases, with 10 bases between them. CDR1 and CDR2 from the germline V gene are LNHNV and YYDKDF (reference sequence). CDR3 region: CATRQLGEKLFF. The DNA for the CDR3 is TGTGCCACCAGACAGCTGGGGGAAAAACTGTTTTTT.

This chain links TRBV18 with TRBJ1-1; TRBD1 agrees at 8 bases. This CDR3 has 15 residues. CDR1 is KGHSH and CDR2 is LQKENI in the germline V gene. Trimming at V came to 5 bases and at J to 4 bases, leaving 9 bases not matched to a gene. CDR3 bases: TGTGCCAGCTCAGAAGCTCAGGGGGCCGGCACTGAAGCTTTCTTT. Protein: CASSEAQGAGTEAFF.

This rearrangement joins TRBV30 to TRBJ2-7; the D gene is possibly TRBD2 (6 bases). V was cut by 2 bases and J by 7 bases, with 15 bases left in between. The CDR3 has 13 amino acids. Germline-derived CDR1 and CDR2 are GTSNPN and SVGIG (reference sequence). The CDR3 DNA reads TGTGCCTGGAGTCGGGACTTCTTAAGGGAGCAGTACTTC. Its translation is CAWSRDFLREQYF.

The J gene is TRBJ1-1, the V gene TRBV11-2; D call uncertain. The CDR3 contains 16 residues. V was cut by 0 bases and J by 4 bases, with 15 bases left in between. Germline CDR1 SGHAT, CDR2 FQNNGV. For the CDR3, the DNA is TGTGCCAGCAGCTTAGAAACGAGGGCCGCTGGCACTGAAGCTTTCTTT. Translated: CASSLETRAAGTEAFF.

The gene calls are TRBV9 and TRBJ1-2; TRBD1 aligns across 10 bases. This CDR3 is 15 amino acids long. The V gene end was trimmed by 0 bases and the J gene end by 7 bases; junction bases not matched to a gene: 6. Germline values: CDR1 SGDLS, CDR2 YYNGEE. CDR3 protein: CASSVGRDRGFGYTF. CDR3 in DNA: TGTGCCAGCAGCGTAGGCCGGGACAGGGGTTTTGGCTACACCTTC.

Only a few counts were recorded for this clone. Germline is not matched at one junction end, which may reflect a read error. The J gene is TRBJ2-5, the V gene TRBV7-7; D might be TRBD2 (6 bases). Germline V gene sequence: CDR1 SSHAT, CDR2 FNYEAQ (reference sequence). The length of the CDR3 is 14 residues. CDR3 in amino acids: CASSLLGRGETQYF. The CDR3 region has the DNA TGTGCTAGCAGCTTATTAGGCCGGGGGGAGACCCAGTACTTC.

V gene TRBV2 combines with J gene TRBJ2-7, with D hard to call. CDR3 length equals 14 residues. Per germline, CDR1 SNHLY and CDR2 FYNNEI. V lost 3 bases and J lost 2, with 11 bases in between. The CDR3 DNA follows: TGTGCCAGCAGTGAGGGCGGCACCACCTACGAGCAGTACTTC. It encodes CASSEGGTTYEQYF. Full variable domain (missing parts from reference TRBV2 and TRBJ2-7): EPEVTQTPSHQVTQMGQEVILRCVPISNHLYFYWYRQILGQKVEFLVSFYNNEISEKSEIFDDQFSVERPDGSNFTLKIRSTKLEDSAMYFCASSEGGTTYEQYFGPGTRLTVT.

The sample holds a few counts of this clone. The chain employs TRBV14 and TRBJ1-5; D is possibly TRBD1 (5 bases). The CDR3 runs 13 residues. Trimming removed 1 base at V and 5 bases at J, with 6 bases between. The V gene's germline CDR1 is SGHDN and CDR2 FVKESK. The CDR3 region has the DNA TGTGCCAGCAGCCAAGCGACAGATCAGCCCCAGCATTTT. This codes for CASSQATDQPQHF. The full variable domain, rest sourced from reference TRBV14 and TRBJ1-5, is EAGVTQFPSHSVIEKGQTVTLRCDPISGHDNLYWYRRVMGKEIKFLLHFVKESKQDESGMPNNRFLAERTGGTYSTLKVQPAELEDSGVYFCASSQATDQPQHFGDGTRLSIL.

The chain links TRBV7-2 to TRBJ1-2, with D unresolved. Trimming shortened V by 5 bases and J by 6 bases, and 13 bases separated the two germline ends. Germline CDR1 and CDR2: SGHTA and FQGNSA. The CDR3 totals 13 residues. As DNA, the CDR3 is TGTGCCAGCAGCCCGTACCTCTTAGATGGCTACACCTTC. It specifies CASSPYLLDGYTF.